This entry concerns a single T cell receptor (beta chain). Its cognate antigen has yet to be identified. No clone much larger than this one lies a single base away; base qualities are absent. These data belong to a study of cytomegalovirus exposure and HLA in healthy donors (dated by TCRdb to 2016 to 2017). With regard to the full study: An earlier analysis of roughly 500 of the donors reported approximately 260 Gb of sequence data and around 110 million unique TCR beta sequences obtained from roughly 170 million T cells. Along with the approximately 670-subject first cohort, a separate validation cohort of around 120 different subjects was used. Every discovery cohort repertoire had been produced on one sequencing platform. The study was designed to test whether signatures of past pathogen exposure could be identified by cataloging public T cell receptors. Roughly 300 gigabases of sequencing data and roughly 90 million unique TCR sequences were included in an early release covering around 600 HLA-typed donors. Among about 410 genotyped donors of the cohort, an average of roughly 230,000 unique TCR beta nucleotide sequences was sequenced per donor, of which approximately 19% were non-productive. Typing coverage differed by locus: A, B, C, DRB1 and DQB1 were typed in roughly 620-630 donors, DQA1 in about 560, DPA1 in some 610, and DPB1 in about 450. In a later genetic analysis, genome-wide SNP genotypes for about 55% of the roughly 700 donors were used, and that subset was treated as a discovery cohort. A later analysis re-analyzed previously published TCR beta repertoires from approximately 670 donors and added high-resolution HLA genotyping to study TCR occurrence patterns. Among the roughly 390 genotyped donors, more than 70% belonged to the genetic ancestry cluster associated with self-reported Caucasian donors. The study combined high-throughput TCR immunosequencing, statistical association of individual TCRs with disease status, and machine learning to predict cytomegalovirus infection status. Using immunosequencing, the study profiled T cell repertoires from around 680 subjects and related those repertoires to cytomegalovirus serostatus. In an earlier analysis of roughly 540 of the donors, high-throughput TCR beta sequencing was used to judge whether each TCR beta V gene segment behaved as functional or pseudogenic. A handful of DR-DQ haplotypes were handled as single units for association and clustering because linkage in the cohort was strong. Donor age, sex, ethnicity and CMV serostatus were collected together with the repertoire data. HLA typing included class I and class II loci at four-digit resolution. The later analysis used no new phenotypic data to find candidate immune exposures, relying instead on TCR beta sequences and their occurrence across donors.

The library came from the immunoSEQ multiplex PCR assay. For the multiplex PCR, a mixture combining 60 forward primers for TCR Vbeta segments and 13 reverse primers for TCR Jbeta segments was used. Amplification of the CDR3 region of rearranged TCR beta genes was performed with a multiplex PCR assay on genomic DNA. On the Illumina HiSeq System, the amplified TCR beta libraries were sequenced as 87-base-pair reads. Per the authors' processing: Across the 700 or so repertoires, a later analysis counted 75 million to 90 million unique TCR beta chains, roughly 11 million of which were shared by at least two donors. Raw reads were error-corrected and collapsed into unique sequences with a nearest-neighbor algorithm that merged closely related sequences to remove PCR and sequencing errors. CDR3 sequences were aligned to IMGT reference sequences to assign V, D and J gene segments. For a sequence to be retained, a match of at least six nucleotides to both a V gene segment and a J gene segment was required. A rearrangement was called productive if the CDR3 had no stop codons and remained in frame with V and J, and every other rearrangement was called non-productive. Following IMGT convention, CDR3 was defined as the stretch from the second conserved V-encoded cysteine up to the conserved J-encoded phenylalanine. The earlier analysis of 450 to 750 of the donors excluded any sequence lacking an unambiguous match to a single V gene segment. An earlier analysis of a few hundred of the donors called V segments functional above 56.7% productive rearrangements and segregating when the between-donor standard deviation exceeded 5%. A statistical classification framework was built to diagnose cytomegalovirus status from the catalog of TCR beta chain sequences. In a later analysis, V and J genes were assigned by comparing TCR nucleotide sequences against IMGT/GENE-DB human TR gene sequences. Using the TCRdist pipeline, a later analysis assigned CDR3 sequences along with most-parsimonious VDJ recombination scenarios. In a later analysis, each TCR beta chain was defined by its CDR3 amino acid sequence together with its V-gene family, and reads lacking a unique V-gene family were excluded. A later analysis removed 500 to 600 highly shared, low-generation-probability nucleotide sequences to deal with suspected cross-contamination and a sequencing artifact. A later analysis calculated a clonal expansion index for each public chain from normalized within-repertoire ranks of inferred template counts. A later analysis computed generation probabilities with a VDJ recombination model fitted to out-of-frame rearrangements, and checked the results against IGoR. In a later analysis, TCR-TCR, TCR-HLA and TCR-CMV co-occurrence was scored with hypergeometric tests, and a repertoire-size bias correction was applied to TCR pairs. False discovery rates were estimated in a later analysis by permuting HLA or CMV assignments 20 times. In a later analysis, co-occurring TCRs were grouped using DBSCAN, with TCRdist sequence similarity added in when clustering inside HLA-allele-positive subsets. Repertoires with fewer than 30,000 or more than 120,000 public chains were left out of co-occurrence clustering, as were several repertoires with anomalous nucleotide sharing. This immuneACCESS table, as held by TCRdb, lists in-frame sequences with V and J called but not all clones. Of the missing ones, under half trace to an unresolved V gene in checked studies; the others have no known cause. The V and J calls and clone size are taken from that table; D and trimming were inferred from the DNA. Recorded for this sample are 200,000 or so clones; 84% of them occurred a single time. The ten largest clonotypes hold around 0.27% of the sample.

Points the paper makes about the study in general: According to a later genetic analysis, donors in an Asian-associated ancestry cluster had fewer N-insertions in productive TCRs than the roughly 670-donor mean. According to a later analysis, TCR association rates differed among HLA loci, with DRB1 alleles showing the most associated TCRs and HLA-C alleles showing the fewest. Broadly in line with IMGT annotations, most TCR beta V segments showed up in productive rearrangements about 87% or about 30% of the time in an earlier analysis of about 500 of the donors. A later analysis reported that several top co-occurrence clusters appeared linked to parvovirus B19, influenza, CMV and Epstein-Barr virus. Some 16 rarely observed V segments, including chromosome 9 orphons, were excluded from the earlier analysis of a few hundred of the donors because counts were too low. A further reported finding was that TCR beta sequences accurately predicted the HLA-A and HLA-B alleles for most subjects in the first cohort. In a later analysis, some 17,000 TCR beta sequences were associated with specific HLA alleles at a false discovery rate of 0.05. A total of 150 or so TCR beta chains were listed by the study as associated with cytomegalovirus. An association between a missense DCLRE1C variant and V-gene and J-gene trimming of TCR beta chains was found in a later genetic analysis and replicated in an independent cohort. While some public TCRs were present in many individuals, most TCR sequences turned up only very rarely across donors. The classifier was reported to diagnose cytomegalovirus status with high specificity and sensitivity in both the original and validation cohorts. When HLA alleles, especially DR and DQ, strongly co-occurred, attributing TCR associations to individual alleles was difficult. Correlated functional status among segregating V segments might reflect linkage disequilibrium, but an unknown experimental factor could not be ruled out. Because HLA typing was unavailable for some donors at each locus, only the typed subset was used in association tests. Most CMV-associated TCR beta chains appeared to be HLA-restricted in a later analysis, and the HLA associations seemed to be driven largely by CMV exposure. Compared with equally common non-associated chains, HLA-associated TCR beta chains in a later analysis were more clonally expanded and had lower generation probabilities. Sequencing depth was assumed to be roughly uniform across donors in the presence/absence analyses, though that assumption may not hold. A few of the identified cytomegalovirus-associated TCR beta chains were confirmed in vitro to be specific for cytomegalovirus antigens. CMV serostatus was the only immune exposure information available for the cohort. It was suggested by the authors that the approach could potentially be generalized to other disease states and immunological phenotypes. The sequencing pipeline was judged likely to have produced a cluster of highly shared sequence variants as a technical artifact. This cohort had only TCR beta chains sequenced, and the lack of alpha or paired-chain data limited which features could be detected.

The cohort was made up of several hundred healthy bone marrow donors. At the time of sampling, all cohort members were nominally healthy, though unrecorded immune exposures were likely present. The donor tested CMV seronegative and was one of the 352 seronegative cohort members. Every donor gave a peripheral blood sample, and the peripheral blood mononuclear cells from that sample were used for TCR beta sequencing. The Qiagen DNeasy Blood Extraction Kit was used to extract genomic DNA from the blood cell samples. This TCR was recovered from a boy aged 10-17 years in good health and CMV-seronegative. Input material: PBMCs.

The nucleotide sequence reads TGTGCCAGTTCTGCACTAGCTGCGCAGACCCAGTACTTC. This is translated as CASSALAAQTQYF. The chain is assembled from TRBV7-9 and TRBJ2-5; the D region possibly corresponds to TRBD2 (6 bases align). The CDR3 holds 13 amino acids from the cysteine to the phenylalanine. Only the CDR3 DNA stays, 39 bases, in frame from base 1. V is cut by 9 bases and J by 6 bases, and the space between the germline ends is 17 bases. As encoded in the germline V gene (reference sequence), CDR1 is SEHNR while CDR2 is FQNEAQ.